These T cell receptor beta chains were read from a single sample in a study of blood T cell repertoires in COVID-19. Assay: immunoSEQ multiplex PCR; the TCRdb copy retains only in-frame clones and omits some. The table has 65,000 to 100,000 clones, 70% to 85% seen once. Sequencing input: peripheral blood. These receptors were obtained from a human donor in a cohort sampled during active COVID-19. The CDR3 runs from the conserved cysteine through the conserved F or W. Fields, in order: clone size, J gene, D gene, V gene, CDR3 protein, CDR3 DNA. The D gene is left open where the match is weak. Some rows have no size entry. The others give once, few or many, or a class for an expanded clone.

clone size: once
J gene: TRBJ2-7
D gene: NA
V gene: TRBV19
CDR3 protein: CASSIGRGTQTTYEQYF
CDR3 DNA: TGTGCCAGTAGTATTGGACGTGGGACACAGACAACCTACGAGCAGTACTTC

clone size: once
J gene: TRBJ2-7
D gene: TRBD1
V gene: TRBV5-1
CDR3 protein: CASRTGTENSYEQYF
CDR3 DNA: TGCGCCAGCAGAACCGGGACAGAGAATAGCTACGAGCAGTACTTC

clone size: few
J gene: TRBJ1-6
D gene: TRBD1
V gene: TRBV7-3
CDR3 protein: CASREQGLGSPLHF
CDR3 DNA: TGTGCCAGCAGGGAACAGGGGCTAGGGTCACCCCTCCACTTT

clone size: NA
J gene: TRBJ2-7
D gene: NA
V gene: TRBV2
CDR3 protein: CASSDRPGEQYF
CDR3 DNA: TGTGCCAGCAGTGACCGTCCGGGGGAGCAGTACTTC

clone size: NA
J gene: TRBJ1-4
D gene: NA
V gene: TRBV11-3
CDR3 protein: CASSLVWAGPTNEKLFF
CDR3 DNA: TGTGCCAGCAGCTTAGTGTGGGCAGGGCCAACTAATGAAAAACTGTTTTTT

clone size: NA
J gene: TRBJ2-7
D gene: NA
V gene: TRBV4-1
CDR3 protein: CASSPIDPGSYEQYF
CDR3 DNA: TGCGCCAGCAGCCCAATAGACCCCGGGTCCTACGAGCAGTACTTC

clone size: NA
J gene: TRBJ1-6
D gene: NA
V gene: TRBV10-2
CDR3 protein: CASSERDLGSPLHF
CDR3 DNA: TGCGCCAGCAGTGAGAGGGACTTGGGTTCACCCCTCCACTTT

clone size: NA
J gene: TRBJ2-1
D gene: NA
V gene: TRBV29-1
CDR3 protein: CTIYGVNEQFF
CDR3 DNA: TGCACCATCTACGGGGTAAATGAGCAGTTCTTC

clone size: NA
J gene: TRBJ1-1
D gene: TRBD1
V gene: TRBV28
CDR3 protein: CASSLPGQGGNTEAFF
CDR3 DNA: TGTGCCAGCAGTTTACCCGGACAGGGTGGGAACACTGAAGCTTTCTTT

clone size: NA
J gene: TRBJ2-7
D gene: NA
V gene: TRBV6-1
CDR3 protein: CASSERGRYF
CDR3 DNA: TGTGCCAGCAGTGAACGGGGAAGGTACTTC

clone size: NA
J gene: TRBJ1-5
D gene: NA
V gene: TRBV5-1
CDR3 protein: CASSLAPGGNQPQHF
CDR3 DNA: TGCGCCAGCAGCTTGGCCCCAGGGGGCAATCAGCCCCAGCATTTT

clone size: NA
J gene: TRBJ2-1
D gene: NA
V gene: TRBV4-1
CDR3 protein: CASSQDPSGVSYNEQFF
CDR3 DNA: TGCGCCAGCAGCCAAGATCCATCAGGGGTTTCCTACAATGAGCAGTTCTTC

clone size: once
J gene: TRBJ1-1
D gene: TRBD1
V gene: TRBV29-1
CDR3 protein: CSVGYRQGPGEAFF
CDR3 DNA: TGCAGCGTTGGTTATAGACAGGGCCCTGGTGAAGCTTTCTTT

clone size: NA
J gene: TRBJ1-5
D gene: NA
V gene: TRBV5-1
CDR3 protein: CASRSGRGGQPQHF
CDR3 DNA: TGCGCCAGCAGATCAGGCCGAGGGGGTCAGCCCCAGCATTTT

clone size: NA
J gene: TRBJ1-6
D gene: TRBD1
V gene: TRBV5-1
CDR3 protein: CASSHRGLSGNSPLHF
CDR3 DNA: TGCGCCAGCAGCCACAGGGGACTTTCGGGAAATTCACCCCTCCACTTT

clone size: NA
J gene: TRBJ1-1
D gene: NA
V gene: TRBV7-2
CDR3 protein: CASSLALAGNTEAFF
CDR3 DNA: TGTGCCAGCAGCTTAGCTCTCGCGGGCAACACTGAAGCTTTCTTT

clone size: NA
J gene: TRBJ1-4
D gene: TRBD1
V gene: TRBV4-1
CDR3 protein: CASSQTDRGRGKLFF
CDR3 DNA: TGCGCCAGCAGCCAAACGGACAGGGGAAGAGGAAAACTGTTTTTT

clone size: NA
J gene: TRBJ2-6
D gene: TRBD1
V gene: TRBV6-6
CDR3 protein: CASRRQGSSGANVLTF
CDR3 DNA: TGTGCCAGCAGGCGACAGGGGTCCTCTGGGGCCAACGTCCTGACTTTC

clone size: NA
J gene: TRBJ2-7
D gene: NA
V gene: TRBV6-5
CDR3 protein: CASSLTGTNSYEQYF
CDR3 DNA: TGTGCCAGCAGCCTAACCGGGACAAACTCCTACGAGCAGTACTTC

clone size: NA
J gene: TRBJ1-4
D gene: NA
V gene: TRBV10-3
CDR3 protein: CAISESGAANEKLFF
CDR3 DNA: TGTGCCATCAGTGAGTCGGGGGCGGCTAATGAAAAACTGTTTTTT